In this sample, the clone carrying this TCR beta chain turned up once. Its antigen is not identified. This CDR3 spans 18 amino acids. Germline-derived CDR1 and CDR2 are SGHRS and YFSETQ. V shed 0 bases and J 6 bases; nucleotides not matched to a gene: 14. The data were taken from a study of siplizumab effects on memory and regulatory T cells. Produced via immunoSEQ multiplex PCR; TCRdb's table is partial and in-frame only. This table has nearly 85,000 clones, roughly 87% appearing once. Study observations and caveats: Suppressive function of proliferating Tregs from siplizumab cultures was not confirmed.

The sequence came from a human donor in good health. The chain is built from TRBV5-1 and TRBJ2-1; the match to TRBD2 covers 8 bases. The sequenced sample consisted of Tregs sorted from blood. The CDR3 DNA follows: TGCGCCAGCAGCTTGGGATTGGTAGGGCGGGGGGCCGCCAATGAGCAGTTCTTC. Its protein product is CASSLGLVGRGAANEQFF. The full variable domain, rest sourced from reference TRBV5-1 and TRBJ2-1, is KAGVTQTPRYLIKTRGQQVTLSCSPISGHRSVSWYQQTPGQGLQFLFEYFSETQRNKGNFPGRFSGRQFSNSRSEMNVSTLELGDSALYLCASSLGLVGRGAANEQFFGPGTRLTVL.